The present T cell receptor (beta chain) was sequenced within a study of T-cell reconstitution after alpha-beta-depleted transplantation in children. The study's findings and limits: After one year, T-cell counts and TCRbeta diversity mostly came from new T cells. Surviving recipient T cells and thymic progenitors underlay high day-60 TCRbeta diversity in some patients. At around two months after transplant, the alpha-beta T cells were reportedly derived from several hundred expanded clones that came from non-depleted graft cells.

This clonotype was observed a few times. Its antigen is currently unknown. The germline CDR1 and CDR2 sequences are MGHRA and YSYEKL. The CDR3 is made up of 16 amino acids. Between the trimmed V and J ends, which lost 1 base and 1 base, there was a span of 14 bases. During its preparation, the TCRbeta library received unique molecular identifiers. One entry per CDR3 protein results from TCRdb running MiXCR on the PCR reads. The sample carries under 400,000 distinct CDR3 sequences, about a quarter recorded once. This TCR derives from a male patient between 10 and 17 years old who had a stem cell transplant for acute lymphoblastic leukemia, so the T cells may come from the graft donor. V and J are TRBV4-1 and TRBJ2-7, with TRBD1 as a possible D gene (6 bases). This material consisted of PBMCs, mostly from graft donor cells, taken 180 days after TCRalphabeta/CD19-depleted stem cell transplant. The CDR3 is CASSQAGAGTSYEQYF. For the CDR3, the DNA is TGCGCCAGCAGCCAAGCTGGGGCAGGGACATCCTACGAGCAGTACTTC.